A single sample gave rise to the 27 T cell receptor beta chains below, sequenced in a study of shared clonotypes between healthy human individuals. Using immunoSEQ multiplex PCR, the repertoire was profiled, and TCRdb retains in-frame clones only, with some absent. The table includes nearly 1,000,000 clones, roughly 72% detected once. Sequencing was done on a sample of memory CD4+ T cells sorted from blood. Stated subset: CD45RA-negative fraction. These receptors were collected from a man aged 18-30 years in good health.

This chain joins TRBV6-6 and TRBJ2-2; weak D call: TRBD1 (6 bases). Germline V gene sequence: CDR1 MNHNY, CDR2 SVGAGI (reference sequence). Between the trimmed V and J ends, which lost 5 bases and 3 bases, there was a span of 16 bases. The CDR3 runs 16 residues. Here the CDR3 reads CASSPHRDGDTGELFF. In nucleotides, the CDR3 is TGTGCCAGCAGTCCACACAGGGACGGGGACACCGGGGAGCTGTTTTTT.

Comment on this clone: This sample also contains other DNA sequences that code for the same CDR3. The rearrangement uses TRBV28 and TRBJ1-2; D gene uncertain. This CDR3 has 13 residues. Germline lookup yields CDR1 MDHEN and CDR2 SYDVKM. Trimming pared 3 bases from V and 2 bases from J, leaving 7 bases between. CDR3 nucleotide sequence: TGTGCCAGCAGTTTGGACGGCAACTATGGCTACACCTTC. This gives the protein CASSLDGNYGYTF.

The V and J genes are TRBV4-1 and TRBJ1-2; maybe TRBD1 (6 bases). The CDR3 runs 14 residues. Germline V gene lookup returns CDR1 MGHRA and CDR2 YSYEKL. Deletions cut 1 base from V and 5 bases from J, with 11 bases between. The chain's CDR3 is CASSQGQARYGYTF. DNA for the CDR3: TGCGCCAGCAGCCAAGGACAGGCACGGTATGGCTACACCTTC.

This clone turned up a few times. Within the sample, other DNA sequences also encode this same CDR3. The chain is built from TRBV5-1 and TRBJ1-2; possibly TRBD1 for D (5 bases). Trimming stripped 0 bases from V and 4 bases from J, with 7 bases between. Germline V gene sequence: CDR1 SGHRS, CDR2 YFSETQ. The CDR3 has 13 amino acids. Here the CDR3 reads CASSLGDSYGYTF. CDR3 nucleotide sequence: TGCGCCAGCAGCTTGGGCGACAGCTATGGCTACACCTTC. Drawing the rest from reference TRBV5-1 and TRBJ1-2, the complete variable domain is KAGVTQTPRYLIKTRGQQVTLSCSPISGHRSVSWYQQTPGQGLQFLFEYFSETQRNKGNFPGRFSGRQFSNSRSEMNVSTLELGDSALYLCASSLGDSYGYTFGSGTRLTVV.

CDR3 amino acids: CASSGGTGWNTEAFF. DNA of the CDR3: TGTGCCAGCAGCGGGGGGACAGGGTGGAACACTGAAGCTTTCTTT. The J gene is TRBJ1-1, the V gene TRBV7-9, with 9 bases aligning to TRBD1. This CDR3 region has 15 residues. Per germline, CDR1 SEHNR and CDR2 FQNEAQ (reference sequence). After removal of 5 bases from V and 1 base from J, the junction contained 5 bases not matched to a gene. Combining the CDR3 with reference TRBV7-9 and TRBJ1-1 gives the whole variable domain DTGVSQNPRHKITKRGQNVTFRCDPISEHNRLYWYRQTLGQGPEFLTYFQNEAQLEKSRLLSDRFSAERPKGSFSTLEIQRTEQGDSAMYLCASSGGTGWNTEAFFGQGTRLTVV.

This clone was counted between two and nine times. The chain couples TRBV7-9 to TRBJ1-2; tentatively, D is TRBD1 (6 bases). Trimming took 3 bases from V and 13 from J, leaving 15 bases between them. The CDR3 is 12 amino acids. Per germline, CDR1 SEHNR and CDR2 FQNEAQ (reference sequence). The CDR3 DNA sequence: TGTGCCAGCAGCTTTGGGACACCCACAATCACCTTC. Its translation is CASSFGTPTITF.

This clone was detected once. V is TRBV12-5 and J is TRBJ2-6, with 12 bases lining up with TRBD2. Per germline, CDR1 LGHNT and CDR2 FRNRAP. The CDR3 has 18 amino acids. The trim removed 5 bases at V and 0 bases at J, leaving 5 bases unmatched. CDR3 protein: CASGAGLAGNSGANVLTF. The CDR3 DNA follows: TGTGCTAGTGGTGCTGGACTAGCGGGAAACTCTGGGGCCAACGTCCTGACTTTC. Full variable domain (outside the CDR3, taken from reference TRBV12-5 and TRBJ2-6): DARVTQTPRHKVTEMGQEVTMRCQPILGHNTVFWYRQTMMQGLELLAYFRNRAPLDDSGMPKDRFSAEMPDATLATLKIQPSEPRDSAVYFCASGAGLAGNSGANVLTFGAGSRLTVL.

The CDR3 region has the DNA TGTGCCAGCGGGGAGAACACCGGGGAGCTGTTTTTT. Its protein product is CASGENTGELFF. The chain couples TRBV28 to TRBJ2-2; D unclear. V was cut by 8 bases and J by 1 base, with 5 bases left in between. This CDR3 region has 12 residues. Germline V gives CDR1 MDHEN, CDR2 SYDVKM. The variable domain in full, completed from reference TRBV28 and TRBJ2-2, reads DVKVTQSSRYLVKRTGEKVFLECVQDMDHENMFWYRQDPGLGLRLIYFSYDVKMKEKGDIPEGYSVSREKKERFSLILESASTNQTSMYLCASGENTGELFFGEGSRLTVL.

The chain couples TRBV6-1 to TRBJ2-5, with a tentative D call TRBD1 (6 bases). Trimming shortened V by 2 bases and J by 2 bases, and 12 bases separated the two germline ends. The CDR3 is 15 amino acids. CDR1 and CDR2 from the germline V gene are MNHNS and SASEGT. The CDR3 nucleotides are TGTGCCAGCAGTGAAATCTGGGGGCCGCAAGAGACCCAGTACTTC. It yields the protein CASSEIWGPQETQYF.

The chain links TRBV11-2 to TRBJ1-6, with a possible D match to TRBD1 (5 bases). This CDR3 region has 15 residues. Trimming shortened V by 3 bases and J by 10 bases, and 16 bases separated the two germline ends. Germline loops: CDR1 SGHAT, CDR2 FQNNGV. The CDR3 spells CASSLTGTNLSPLHF. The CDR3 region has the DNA TGTGCCAGCAGCTTGACCGGGACTAATTTATCACCCCTCCACTTT. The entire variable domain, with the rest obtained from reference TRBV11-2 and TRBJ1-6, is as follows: EAGVAQSPRYKIIEKRQSVAFWCNPISGHATLYWYQQILGQGPKLLIQFQNNGVVDDSQLPKDRFSAERLKGVDSTLKIQPAKLEDSAVYLCASSLTGTNLSPLHFGNGTRLTVT.

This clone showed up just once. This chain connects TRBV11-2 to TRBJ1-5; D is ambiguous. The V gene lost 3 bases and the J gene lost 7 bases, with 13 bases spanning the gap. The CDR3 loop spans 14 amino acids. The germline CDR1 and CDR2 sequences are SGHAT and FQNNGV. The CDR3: CASSFKGGGQPQHF. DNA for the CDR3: TGTGCCAGCAGCTTCAAGGGAGGAGGGCAGCCCCAGCATTTT.

CDR3 protein: CASAPEVFRGTDTQYF. Written as DNA, the CDR3 is TGTGCCAGCGCGCCCGAGGTCTTCCGGGGCACAGATACGCAGTATTTT. J is TRBJ2-3 and V is TRBV9; no clear D gene. Trimming took 7 bases from V and 1 from J, leaving 19 bases between them. The CDR3 sequence is 16 residues long. Per germline, CDR1 SGDLS and CDR2 YYNGEE. Drawing the rest from reference TRBV9 and TRBJ2-3, the complete variable domain is DSGVTQTPKHLITATGQRVTLRCSPRSGDLSVYWYQQSLDQGLQFLIQYYNGEERAKGNILERFSAQQFPDLHSELNLSSLELGDSALYFCASAPEVFRGTDTQYFGPGTRLTVL.

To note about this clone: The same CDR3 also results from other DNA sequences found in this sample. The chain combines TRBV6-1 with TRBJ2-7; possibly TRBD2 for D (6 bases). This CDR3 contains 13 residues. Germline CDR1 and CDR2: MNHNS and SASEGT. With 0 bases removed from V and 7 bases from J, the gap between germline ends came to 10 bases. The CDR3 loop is CASSEARAGEQYF. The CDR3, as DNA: TGTGCCAGCAGTGAAGCCAGGGCGGGGGAGCAGTACTTC.

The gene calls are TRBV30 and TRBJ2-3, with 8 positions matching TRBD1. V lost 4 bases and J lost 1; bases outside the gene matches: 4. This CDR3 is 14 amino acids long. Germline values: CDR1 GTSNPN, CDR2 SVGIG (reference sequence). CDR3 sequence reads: CAWTKTGGTDTQYF. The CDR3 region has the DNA TGTGCCTGGACCAAGACAGGGGGCACAGATACGCAGTATTTT.

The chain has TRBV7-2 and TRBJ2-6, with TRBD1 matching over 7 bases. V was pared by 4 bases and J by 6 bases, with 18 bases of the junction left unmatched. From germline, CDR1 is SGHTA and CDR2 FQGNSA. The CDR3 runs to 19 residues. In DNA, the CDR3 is TGTGCCAGCAGCTCCCGCCTGACAGGGAGTTTAGTCGAGGCCAACGTCCTGACTTTC. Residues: CASSSRLTGSLVEANVLTF.

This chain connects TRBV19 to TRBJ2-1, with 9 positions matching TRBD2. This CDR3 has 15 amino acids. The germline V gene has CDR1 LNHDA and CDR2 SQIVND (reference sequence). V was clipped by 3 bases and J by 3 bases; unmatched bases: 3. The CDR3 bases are TGTGCCAGTAGTATGGCGGGAGGGCTCTACAATGAGCAGTTCTTC. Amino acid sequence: CASSMAGGLYNEQFF.

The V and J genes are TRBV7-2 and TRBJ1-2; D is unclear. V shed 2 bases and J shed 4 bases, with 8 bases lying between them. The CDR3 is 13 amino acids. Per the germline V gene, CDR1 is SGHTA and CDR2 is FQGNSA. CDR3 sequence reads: CASSLRAVYGYTF. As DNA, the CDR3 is TGTGCCAGCAGCTTACGGGCAGTCTATGGCTACACCTTC. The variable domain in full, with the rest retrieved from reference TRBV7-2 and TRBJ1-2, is GAGVSQSPSNKVTEKGKDVELRCDPISGHTALYWYRQSLGQGLEFLIYFQGNSAPDKSGLPSDRFSAERTGGSVSTLTIQRTQQEDSAVYLCASSLRAVYGYTFGSGTRLTVV.

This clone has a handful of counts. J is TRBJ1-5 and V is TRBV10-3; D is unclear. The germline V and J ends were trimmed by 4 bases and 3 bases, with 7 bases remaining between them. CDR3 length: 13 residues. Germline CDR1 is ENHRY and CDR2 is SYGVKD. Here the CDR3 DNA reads TGTGCCATCAGTGGCGCTGACAATCAGCCCCAGCATTTT. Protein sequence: CAISGADNQPQHF.

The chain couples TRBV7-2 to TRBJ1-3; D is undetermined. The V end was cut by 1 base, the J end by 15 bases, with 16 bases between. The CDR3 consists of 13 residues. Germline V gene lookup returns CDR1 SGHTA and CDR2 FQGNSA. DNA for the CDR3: TGTGCCAGCAGCTTAGATTTACACGCGGGCGGATATTTT. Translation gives CASSLDLHAGGYF.

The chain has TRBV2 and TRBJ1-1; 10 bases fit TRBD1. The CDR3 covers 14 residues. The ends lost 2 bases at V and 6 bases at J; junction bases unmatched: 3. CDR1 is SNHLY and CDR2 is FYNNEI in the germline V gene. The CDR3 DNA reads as TGTGCCAGCAGTGAAAGGGACAGGGGCCCTGAAGCTTTCTTT. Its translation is CASSERDRGPEAFF.

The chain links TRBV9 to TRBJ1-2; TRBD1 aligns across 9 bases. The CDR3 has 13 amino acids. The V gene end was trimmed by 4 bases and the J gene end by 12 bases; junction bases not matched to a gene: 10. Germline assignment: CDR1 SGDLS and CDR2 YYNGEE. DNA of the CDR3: TGTGCCAGCAGCCTCCGGACAGGGGACCCAGACACCTTC. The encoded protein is CASSLRTGDPDTF. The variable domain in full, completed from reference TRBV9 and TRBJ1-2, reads DSGVTQTPKHLITATGQRVTLRCSPRSGDLSVYWYQQSLDQGLQFLIQYYNGEERAKGNILERFSAQQFPDLHSELNLSSLELGDSALYFCASSLRTGDPDTFGSGTRLTVV.

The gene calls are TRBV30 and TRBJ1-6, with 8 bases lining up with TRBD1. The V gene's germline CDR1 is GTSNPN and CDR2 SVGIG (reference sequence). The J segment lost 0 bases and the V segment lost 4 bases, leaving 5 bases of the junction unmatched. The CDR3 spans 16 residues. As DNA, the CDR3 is TGTGCCTGGACTCAGGGGGCCAGCTCCTATAATTCACCCCTCCACTTT. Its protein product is CAWTQGASSYNSPLHF.

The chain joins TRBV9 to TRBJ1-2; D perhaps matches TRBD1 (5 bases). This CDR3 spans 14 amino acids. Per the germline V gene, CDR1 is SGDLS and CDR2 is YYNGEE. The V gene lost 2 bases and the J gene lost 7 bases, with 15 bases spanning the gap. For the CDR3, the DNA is TGTGCCAGCAGCGTGACGTTGGGGGTGGGTGGCTACACCTTC. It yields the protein CASSVTLGVGGYTF.

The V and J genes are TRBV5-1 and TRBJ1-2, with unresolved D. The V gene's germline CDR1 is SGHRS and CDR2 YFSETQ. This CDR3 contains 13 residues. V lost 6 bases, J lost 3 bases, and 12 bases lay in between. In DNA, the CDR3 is TGCGCCAGCACCTTTGGGTCGGACTATGGCTACACCTTC. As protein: CASTFGSDYGYTF.

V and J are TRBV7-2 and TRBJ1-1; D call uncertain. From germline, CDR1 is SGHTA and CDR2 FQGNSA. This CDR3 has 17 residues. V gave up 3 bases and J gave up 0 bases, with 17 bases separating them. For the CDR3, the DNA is TGTGCCAGCAGCTTGTGGGCGGACCCATCCTTGAACACTGAAGCTTTCTTT. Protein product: CASSLWADPSLNTEAFF. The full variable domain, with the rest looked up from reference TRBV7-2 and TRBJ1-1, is GAGVSQSPSNKVTEKGKDVELRCDPISGHTALYWYRQSLGQGLEFLIYFQGNSAPDKSGLPSDRFSAERTGGSVSTLTIQRTQQEDSAVYLCASSLWADPSLNTEAFFGQGTRLTVV.

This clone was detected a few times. The CDR3 here is CASSVGVQLADTQYF. In DNA, the CDR3 is TGTGCCAGCAGCGTGGGAGTCCAACTGGCAGATACGCAGTATTTT. The chain is built from TRBV9 and TRBJ2-3, with D perhaps TRBD2 (5 bases). The CDR3 runs to 15 residues. V was pared by 2 bases and J by 4 bases, with 14 bases between. Germline CDR1 and CDR2: SGDLS and YYNGEE. Combining the CDR3 with reference TRBV9 and TRBJ2-3 gives the whole variable domain DSGVTQTPKHLITATGQRVTLRCSPRSGDLSVYWYQQSLDQGLQFLIQYYNGEERAKGNILERFSAQQFPDLHSELNLSSLELGDSALYFCASSVGVQLADTQYFGPGTRLTVL.

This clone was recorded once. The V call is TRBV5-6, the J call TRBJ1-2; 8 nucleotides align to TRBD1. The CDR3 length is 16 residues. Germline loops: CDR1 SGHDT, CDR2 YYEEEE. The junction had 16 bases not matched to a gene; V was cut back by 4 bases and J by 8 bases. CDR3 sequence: CASSPGQGEPLRGYTF. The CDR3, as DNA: TGTGCCAGCAGCCCCGGACAGGGAGAGCCTTTAAGAGGCTACACCTTC. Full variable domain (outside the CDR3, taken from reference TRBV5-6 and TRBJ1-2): DAGVTQSPTHLIKTRGQQVTLRCSPKSGHDTVSWYQQALGQGPQFIFQYYEEEERQRGNFPDRFSGHQFPNYSSELNVNALLLGDSALYLCASSPGQGEPLRGYTFGSGTRLTVV.